Included here is one T cell receptor (beta chain) sequence, with context. The authors' processing: Reference gene primer amplification gave nucleated cell count estimates. This table comes from immunoSEQ multiplex PCR, and its TCRdb copy is limited to in-frame clones, with some not included. From that table come the V and J calls and clone size; the DNA was used to work out D and trimming. The data contain about 120,000 clones, roughly nine tenths of them singletons. The sample comes from a study of blood T cell repertoires in COVID-19. On the study more broadly: The United States, Italy and Spain provided the acute and convalescent COVID-19 samples. T cells, B-cell-depleted T cells, or PBMCs provided the cDNA or gDNA that served as material.

The CDR3 totals 14 residues. The trim removed 3 bases at V and 8 bases at J, leaving 10 bases unmatched. Germline V gene lookup returns CDR1 GTSNPN and CDR2 SVGIG (reference sequence). Sequenced material: peripheral blood. This chain links TRBV30 with TRBJ2-4; 7 nucleotides line up with TRBD1. The TCR comes from a man in his 70s with active or convalescent COVID-19. The chain's CDR3 is CAWSPIDRVDIQYF. CDR3 DNA: TGTGCCTGGAGCCCCATTGACAGGGTGGACATTCAGTACTTC.